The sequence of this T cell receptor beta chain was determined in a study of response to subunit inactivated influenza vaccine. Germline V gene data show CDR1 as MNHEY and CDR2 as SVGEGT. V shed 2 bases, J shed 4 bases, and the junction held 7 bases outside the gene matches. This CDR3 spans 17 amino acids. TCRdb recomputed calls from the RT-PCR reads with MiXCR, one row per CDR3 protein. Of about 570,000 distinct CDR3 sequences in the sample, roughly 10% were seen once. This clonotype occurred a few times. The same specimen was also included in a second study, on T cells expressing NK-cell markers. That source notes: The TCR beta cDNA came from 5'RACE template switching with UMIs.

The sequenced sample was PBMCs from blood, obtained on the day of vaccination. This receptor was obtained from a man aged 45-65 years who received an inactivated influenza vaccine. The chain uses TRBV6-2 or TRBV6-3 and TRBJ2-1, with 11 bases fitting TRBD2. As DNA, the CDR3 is TGTGCCAGCAGTTACAATCCATTAGCGGGAGGGTACAATGAGCAGTTCTTC. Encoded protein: CASSYNPLAGGYNEQFF.